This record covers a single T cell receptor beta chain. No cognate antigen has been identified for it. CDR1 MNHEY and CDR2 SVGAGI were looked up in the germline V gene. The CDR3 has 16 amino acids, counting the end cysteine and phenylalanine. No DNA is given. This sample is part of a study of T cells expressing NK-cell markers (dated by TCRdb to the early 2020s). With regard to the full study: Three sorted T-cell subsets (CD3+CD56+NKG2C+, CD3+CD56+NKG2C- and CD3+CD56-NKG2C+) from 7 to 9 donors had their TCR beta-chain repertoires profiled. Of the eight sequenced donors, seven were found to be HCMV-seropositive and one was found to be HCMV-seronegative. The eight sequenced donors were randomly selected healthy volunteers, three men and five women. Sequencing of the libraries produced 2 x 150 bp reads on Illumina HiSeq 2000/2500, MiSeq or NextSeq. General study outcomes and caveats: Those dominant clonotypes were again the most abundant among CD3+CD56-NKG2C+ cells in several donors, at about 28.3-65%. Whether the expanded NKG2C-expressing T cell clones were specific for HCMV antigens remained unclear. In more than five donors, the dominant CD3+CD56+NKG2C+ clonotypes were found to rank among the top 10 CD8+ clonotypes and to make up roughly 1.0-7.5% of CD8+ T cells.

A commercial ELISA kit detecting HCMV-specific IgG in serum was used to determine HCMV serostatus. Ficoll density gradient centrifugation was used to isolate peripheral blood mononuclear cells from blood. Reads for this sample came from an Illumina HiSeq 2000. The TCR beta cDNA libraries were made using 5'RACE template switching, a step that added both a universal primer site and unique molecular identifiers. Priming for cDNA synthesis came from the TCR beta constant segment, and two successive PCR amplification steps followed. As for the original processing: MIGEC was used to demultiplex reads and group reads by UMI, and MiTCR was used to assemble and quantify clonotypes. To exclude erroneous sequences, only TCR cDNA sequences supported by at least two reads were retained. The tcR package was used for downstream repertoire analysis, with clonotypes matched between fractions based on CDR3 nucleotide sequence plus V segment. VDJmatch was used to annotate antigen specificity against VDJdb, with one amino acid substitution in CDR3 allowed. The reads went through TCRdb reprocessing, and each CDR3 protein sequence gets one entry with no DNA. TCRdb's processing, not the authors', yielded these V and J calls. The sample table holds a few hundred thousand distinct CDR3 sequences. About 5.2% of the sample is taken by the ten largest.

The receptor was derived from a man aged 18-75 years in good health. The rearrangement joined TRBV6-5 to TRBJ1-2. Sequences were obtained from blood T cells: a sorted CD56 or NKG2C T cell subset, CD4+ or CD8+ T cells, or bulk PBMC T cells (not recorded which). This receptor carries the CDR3 CASNPTGRRGASGYTF.